This entry is about one TCR beta chain. The time point: recipient sample about 28 days before transplant, after cytoreduction. TCRdb keeps only in-frame clones here, not all; method: immunoSEQ multiplex PCR. Of about 80,000 clones in the sample, around 96% were seen once. This sample was included in a study of T cell clonotyping in hematopoietic cell transplantation. Germline CDR1 MNHEY, CDR2 SMNVEV (reference sequence). The V end was cut by 2 bases, the J end by 7 bases, with 9 bases between. This CDR3 comprises 12 residues. The sample in question was peripheral blood mononuclear cells, obtained before stem cell transplant. V and J are TRBV27 and TRBJ2-7, with D uncertain. This receptor was obtained from a woman in her forties or fifties with acute myeloid leukemia. Some clones in this sample may be carry-over from other donors' samples. The CDR3 is CASSLPRGEQYF. The CDR3 bases are TGTGCCAGCAGTTTACCCCGTGGAGAGCAGTACTTC.